In its sample, the clone carrying this T cell receptor beta chain was seen a few times. Its antigen is unidentified. Combining a sample-barcoded 5' primer with a J-beta primer mix, a second PCR ran for about 6 to 12 cycles. TCRdb redid the calling of the 5' RACE reads with MiXCR, one entry per CDR3 protein. In the table there are roughly 570,000 distinct CDR3 sequences, 27% of which are singletons. This specimen comes from a study of blood T cells in healthy people across ages. Points from the study as a whole: Among long-lived donors, naive CD4+ cells were more numerous and diversity higher than in aged donors.

The sequenced sample was blood. The sequence was obtained from a woman aged 70-85 years in good health.

CDR3: CSASLAGGNIQYF. The CDR3 coding sequence is TGCAGTGCTAGTCTAGCGGGGGGGAACATTCAGTACTTC. The chain carries TRBV20-1 and TRBJ2-4, with TRBD2 identical over 12 bases. Trimming took 3 bases from V and 7 from J; bases not matched to a gene: 1. Germline V gene data show CDR1 as DFQATT and CDR2 as SNEGSKA (reference sequence). CDR3 length: 13 residues.